The present T cell receptor (beta chain) was sequenced within a study of T cell repertoires in cytomegalovirus infection. In the study overall: From public TCR beta signatures came an indication of both CMV infection and matching HLA type.

Notes on the study in general: HLA-C-restricted CMV-specific TCR beta clonotypes prevailed in the ex vivo response. People with CMV and the relevant HLA were identified by cumulative public TCR beta family frequency.

To note about this clonotype: The antigen remains unidentified.

This CDR3 region has 15 residues. J was trimmed by 4 bases and V by 0 bases; bases with no gene match: 4. Per the germline V gene, CDR1 is KGHSH and CDR2 is LQKENI. TCRdb recomputed calls from the reads with MiXCR, one row per CDR3 protein. The sample lists some 680,000 distinct CDR3 sequences, 35% occurring once. The J gene is TRBJ2-7, the V gene TRBV18; 9 nucleotides line up with TRBD2. The TCR comes from a human donor in good health (CMV status not recorded). Some clones in this sample may be carry-over from other donors' samples. Sequencing was performed on PBMCs. The chain's CDR3 is CASSPPAGGGYEQYF. The CDR3 nucleotides read TGTGCCAGCTCACCACCAGCGGGGGGAGGGTACGAGCAGTACTTC.